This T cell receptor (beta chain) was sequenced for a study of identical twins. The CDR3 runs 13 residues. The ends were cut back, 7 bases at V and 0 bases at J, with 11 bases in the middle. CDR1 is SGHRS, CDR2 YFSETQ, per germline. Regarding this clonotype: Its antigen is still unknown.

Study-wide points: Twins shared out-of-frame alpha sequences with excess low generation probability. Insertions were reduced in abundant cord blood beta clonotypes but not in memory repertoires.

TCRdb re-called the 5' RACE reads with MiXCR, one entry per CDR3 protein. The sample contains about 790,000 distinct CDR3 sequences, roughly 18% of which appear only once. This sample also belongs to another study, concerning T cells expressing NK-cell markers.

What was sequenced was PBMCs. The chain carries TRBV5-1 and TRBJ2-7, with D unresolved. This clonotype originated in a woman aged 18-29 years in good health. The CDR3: CASGDNLSYEQYF. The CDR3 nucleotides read TGCGCCAGCGGCGATAATCTCTCCTACGAGCAGTACTTC.